The present T cell receptor (beta chain) was sequenced within a study of molecular identifiers for immune sequencing clone quantification. Study-wide results and limits: Single-cell amounts of spiked Jurkat TCR RNA were reportedly detectable among approximately 970,000 naive cells. Clones above 20 RNA copies contained over 98% of effector molecules but under 1% of naive ones.

Previously published methods and listed TCR primers were used for the bulk TCR libraries. TCRdb redid the calling of the PCR reads with MiXCR, one entry per CDR3 protein. This sample carries over 600,000 distinct CDR3 sequences, just under 20% of them seen once, and the ten largest clones take around 0.86%. CDR3 length: 12 residues. V lost 2 bases, J lost 6 bases, and 6 bases lay in between. Germline V gives CDR1 SEHNR, CDR2 FQNEAQ (reference sequence). At least ten counts were recorded for this clonotype. What it binds is not known. Source material: naive CD8+ T cells from blood, with Jurkat cell RNA spiked in. Stated subset: FACS-sorted CD8+CD4-CCR7+CD45RA+ naive T cells. This sequence originates from a human donor in good health. Some libraries in this study had Jurkat cell RNA spiked in. The chain employs TRBV7-9 and TRBJ2-3; D gene uncertain. CDR3 coding DNA: TGTGCCAGCAGCTTACTAGATGATACGCAGTATTTT. It yields the protein CASSLLDDTQYF.